This record concerns one T cell receptor (beta chain) sequence. Profiled with immunoSEQ multiplex PCR; TCRdb holds only in-frame clones, not every one. The top ten clones hold roughly 46% of a sample with tens of thousands of clones, around 80% of them seen once. This sample was included in a study of blood T cell repertoires in COVID-19. Overall study context: Sample material is recorded as cDNA or gDNA derived from T cells, B-cell-depleted T cells, or PBMCs.

V dropped 1 base and J dropped 0; count of bases not matched to a gene: 5. Germline CDR1 and CDR2: KGHDR and SFDVKD. The CDR3 extends over 17 amino acids. The sequencing sample was made of peripheral blood. V usage is TRBV24-1 and J usage is TRBJ2-1; 7 bases are a match to TRBD1. The receptor comes from an elderly woman with acute or convalescent COVID-19. The CDR3 is CATSDFRQGSSYNEQFF. The CDR3 region has the DNA TGTGCCACCAGTGATTTCCGACAGGGTAGCTCCTACAATGAGCAGTTCTTC.